A single sample gave rise to the 2 T cell receptor beta chains below, sequenced in a study of T cells after yellow fever vaccination. TCRdb ran MiXCR on the 5' RACE reads and lists one entry per CDR3 protein. The repertoire includes roughly 500,000 distinct CDR3 sequences, 15% to 20% of them detected once, and roughly 13% sits in the top ten. The sequencing used PBMCs, collected 15 days after the yellow fever booster vaccination. The receptors stem from a man aged 25-40 years who received the YFV17D yellow fever vaccine.

The CDR3 DNA sequence: TGTGCCAGCAGACCAAGCGGGAGGTCCTACGAGCAGTACTTC. This codes for CASRPSGRSYEQYF. The J gene is TRBJ2-7, the V gene TRBV3-1; 9 positions agree with TRBD2. This CDR3 comprises 14 residues. J was trimmed by 1 base and V by 6 bases; bases with no gene match: 4. The V gene's germline CDR1 is LGHDT and CDR2 YNNKEL (reference sequence).

In DNA, the CDR3 is TGTGCCAGCAGTTTGGGGGACAGGGCGCTGAACACTGAAGCTTTCTTT. Its protein product is CASSLGDRALNTEAFF. The rearrangement links TRBV12-3 or TRBV12-4 to TRBJ1-1; the match to TRBD1 covers 9 bases. V gave up 3 bases and J gave up 0 bases; unmatched junction bases: 5. This CDR3 spans 16 amino acids.